This T cell receptor (beta chain) was observed in a study of shared clonotypes between healthy human individuals. At the level of the study: Plates per donor: three CD4 naive, three CD4 memory, two CD8 naive, one CD8 memory.

CD45RO-negative cells were positively selected for CCR7, leaving out terminally differentiated effector memory CD45RA+ cells. Data came from immunoSEQ multiplex PCR; TCRdb stores just in-frame clones and leaves some out. The sample consists of under 2,000,000 clones, around 96% of them appearing once. This TCR was recovered from a man aged 18 to 35 in good health. The sequenced sample was naive CD8+ T cells sorted from blood.

The CDR3 nucleotides are TGTGCCAGCAGTTTATCGCATCTAGAGGCGTATGGCTACACCTTC. Amino acid sequence: CASSLSHLEAYGYTF. The genes are TRBV27 and TRBJ1-2; unclear D gene. V lost 0 bases and J lost 5, with 13 bases in between. CDR3 length: 15 residues. Germline V lookup: CDR1 MNHEY, CDR2 SMNVEV (reference sequence).